The source of this T cell receptor beta chain is a study of shared T cell receptors in the human thymus. Losses at the gene ends were 4 bases for V and 7 bases for J; bases not matched to a gene: 7. CDR3 length equals 15 residues. Germline-derived CDR1 and CDR2 are MNHNS and SASEGT. The table came from immunoSEQ multiplex PCR; TCRdb's copy has only in-frame clones and leaves some out. The sample records hundreds of thousands of clones, 78% being singletons. This same sample was also part of a study on human thymus T cells. From that study: The sample donors, healthy Finnish infants, were having corrective surgery for congenital heart defects. In corrective heart surgery, resections were taken, and these provided the thymus tissue. Thymic and blood repertoires appeared to show biased V and J gene usage.

The J gene is TRBJ2-1, the V gene TRBV6-1, with 10 bases lining up with TRBD2. The sequence was obtained from a boy in the first two years of life with a congenital heart defect. Material for sequencing was thymocytes. CDR3 loop: CASSASGRARNEQFF. CDR3 coding DNA: TGTGCCAGCAGTGCAAGCGGGAGGGCCAGGAATGAGCAGTTCTTC.